This T cell receptor beta chain was captured in a study of T cells in tumors after PD-1 blockade. Study information: No patient had prior checkpoint blockade, systemic immunosuppression, or radiotherapy within 4 weeks. Daily vismodegib 150 mg continued in a subset of anti-PD-1-treated patients. Overall study results and limits: About 45% of tumor TCR clonotypes were also found in blood.

V shed 5 bases and J shed 5 bases, with 7 bases lying between them. Germline loops: CDR1 DFQATT, CDR2 SNEGSKA (reference sequence). There are 11 residues in the CDR3. Sequenced by immunoSEQ multiplex PCR; TCRdb stores in-frame clones only, minus some. The sample has approximately 47,000 clones, more than 60% seen once. Genomic DNA template from tumor biopsies or peripheral blood, 616 ng to 6,004 ng input. As regards this clone: Its cognate antigen is unknown.

This material consisted of PBMCs, taken before anti-PD-1 therapy. This clonotype was obtained from a human donor with advanced basal cell or squamous cell carcinoma (not recorded which). The chain is built from TRBV20-1 and TRBJ2-1; the D is unclear. The CDR3: CSASRDNEQFF. CDR3 DNA sequence: TGCAGTGCTTCGAGAGACAATGAGCAGTTCTTC.